The clone carrying this T cell receptor (beta chain) appeared a few times. Its specificity is unknown. This entry belongs to a study of T cell repertoires in cytomegalovirus infection. Study summary: Indications came from public TCR beta signatures; they pointed to CMV infection and to a matching HLA type.

TCRdb itself ran the reads through MiXCR, one entry per CDR3 protein. The sample lists roughly 230,000 distinct CDR3 sequences; over 15% were seen once. Study conclusions and caveats: Cumulative frequency of public TCR beta families picked out carriers of CMV plus the relevant HLA. HLA-C-restricted CMV-specific TCR beta clonotypes were dominant in the ex vivo response.

The germline gives CDR1 SNHLY, CDR2 FYNNEI. Trimming stripped 4 bases from V and 3 bases from J, with 13 bases between. The CDR3 is made up of 15 amino acids. The material sequenced was CD8+ T cells from PBMCs. The rearrangement joins TRBV2 to TRBJ1-5; tentatively, D is TRBD1 (5 bases). The source of this sequence is a human donor in good health (CMV status not recorded). Some clones in this sample may be carry-over from other donors' samples. CDR3 in DNA: TGTGCCAGCAGTGGGGGACGGCCAGTCAATCAGCCCCAGCATTTT. Translation gives CASSGGRPVNQPQHF.